These T cell receptor beta chains were read from a single sample in a study of vaccination and CD4 T cells after COVID-19. From the PCR reads, TCRdb called clonotypes with MiXCR, one entry per CDR3 protein. Altogether about 15,000 distinct CDR3 sequences are present, about 45% being singletons, with the ten largest covering under 15%. Their recognized antigens are unknown. The sequencing used CD4+ T cells from blood, cultured in vitro, collected about 7 months after SARS-CoV-2 vaccination. All receptors come from a human donor who had recovered from COVID-19. CDR3s include the opening cysteine and the closing phenylalanine or tryptophan. D genes are given only for firm matches. Size is omitted from some rows. Given values are once, few, many or a class for expanded clones.

CASSQRDGSSEQYF	TGCGCCAGCAGCCAAAGGGATGGGTCGTCCGAGCAGTACTTC	TRBJ2-7	NA	TRBV4-3	NA
CASSPGQRRETQYF	TGTGCCAGCAGTCCGGGACAGAGGAGGGAGACCCAGTACTTC	TRBJ2-5	NA	TRBV6-4	TRBD1
CSAIRAARTDTQYF	TGCAGTGCTATTAGGGCAGCACGCACAGATACGCAGTATTTT	TRBJ2-3	once	TRBV20-1	NA
CASLGQGHGYTF	TGTGCCAGTTTGGGACAGGGCCATGGCTACACCTTC	TRBJ1-2	few	TRBV6-1	TRBD1
CASSALNEQFF	TGTGCCAGCAGTGCGCTAAATGAGCAGTTCTTC	TRBJ2-1	NA	TRBV2	NA
CASSSGTGAMNTEAFF	TGTGCCAGCAGCTCCGGGACAGGGGCCATGAACACTGAAGCTTTCTTT	TRBJ1-1	few	TRBV6-2/TRBV6-3	TRBD1
CATSGLIYSNQPQHF	TGTGCCACCAGCGGACTAATATATAGCAATCAGCCCCAGCATTTT	TRBJ1-5	NA	TRBV15	NA
CASSQARTGELFF	TGTGCCAGCAGCCAGGCAAGGACCGGGGAGCTGTTTTTT	TRBJ2-2	NA	TRBV4-2	NA
CASSLTPQIYNEQFF	TGTGCCAGCAGCTTAACTCCCCAGATCTACAATGAGCAGTTCTTC	TRBJ2-1	NA	TRBV7-3	NA
CASSPDDFTGYTF	TGTGCCAGCAGTCCGGACGACTTCACTGGCTACACCTTC	TRBJ1-2	NA	TRBV6-1	NA
CSAARTGGSGIYGYTF	TGCAGTGCTGCCAGGACAGGGGGTAGTGGAATCTATGGCTACACCTTC	TRBJ1-2	NA	TRBV20-1	TRBD1
CALDWYNEQFF	TGTGCCTTGGACTGGTACAATGAGCAGTTCTTC	TRBJ2-1	NA	TRBV30	NA
CSAIYSRYEQYF	TGCAGTGCTATCTATTCCCGTTACGAGCAGTACTTC	TRBJ2-7	NA	TRBV20-1	NA
CASNLNRGESTEAFF	TGTGCCAGCAACCTGAACAGGGGGGAGAGCACTGAAGCTTTCTTT	TRBJ1-1	NA	TRBV6-1	TRBD1
CASSNRDRATYEQYF	TGTGCCAGCAGCAACCGGGACAGGGCCACCTACGAGCAGTACTTC	TRBJ2-7	NA	TRBV21-1	NA
CASSLSTTADYEQYF	TGTGCCAGCAGCTTGTCGACTACCGCTGACTACGAGCAGTACTTC	TRBJ2-7	few	TRBV7-2	NA
CASSRDSQTGAQYF	TGTGCCAGCAGCCGGGACAGCCAAACGGGGGCCCAGTACTTC	TRBJ2-5	few	TRBV6-1	NA
CASSKLNNYGYTF	TGTGCCAGCAGCAAACTCAATAACTATGGCTACACCTTC	TRBJ1-2	NA	TRBV7-2	NA
CASSYLSGGPLYF	TGTGCCAGCAGTTACTTGAGCGGGGGACCCCTTTATTTT	TRBJ2-3	NA	TRBV6-2/TRBV6-3	TRBD2
CASSLGTGTGSGNTIYF	TGTGCCAGCAGCTTAGGTACAGGGACGGGCTCTGGAAACACCATATATTTT	TRBJ1-3	NA	TRBV7-9	NA
CASRVESNTGELFF	TGTGCCAGCCGAGTTGAGAGTAACACCGGGGAGCTGTTTTTT	TRBJ2-2	NA	TRBV7-3	NA
CASSLVLWGGEQYF	TGTGCCAGCAGCTTAGTGTTGTGGGGCGGCGAGCAGTACTTC	TRBJ2-7	NA	TRBV7-6	NA